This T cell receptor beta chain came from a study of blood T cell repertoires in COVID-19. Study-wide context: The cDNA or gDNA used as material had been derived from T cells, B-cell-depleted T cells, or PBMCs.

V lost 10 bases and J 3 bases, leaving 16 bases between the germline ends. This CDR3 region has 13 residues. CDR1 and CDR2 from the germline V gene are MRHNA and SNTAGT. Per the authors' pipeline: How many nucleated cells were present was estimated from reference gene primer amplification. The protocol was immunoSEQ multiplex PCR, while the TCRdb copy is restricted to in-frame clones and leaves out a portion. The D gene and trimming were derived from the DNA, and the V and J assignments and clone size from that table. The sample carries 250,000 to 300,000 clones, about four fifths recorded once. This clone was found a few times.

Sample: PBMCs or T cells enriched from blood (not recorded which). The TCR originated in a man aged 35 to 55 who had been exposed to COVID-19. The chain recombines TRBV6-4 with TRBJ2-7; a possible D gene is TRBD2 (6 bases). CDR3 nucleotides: TGTGCCACTTCATGGGAGGCCGGCTACGAGCAGTACTTC. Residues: CATSWEAGYEQYF.